This is a list of T cell receptor beta chains from one sample in a study of blood T cell repertoires in COVID-19. Libraries were prepared by immunoSEQ multiplex PCR; TCRdb keeps only in-frame clonotypes and omits some of them. This sample has about 400,000 clones, with approximately 86% found just once. Sequenced input: PBMCs or T cells enriched from blood (not recorded which). Receptors were obtained from a woman aged 40 to 50 with acute COVID-19. Each CDR3 is given with its conserved first and last residue. The D gene is left open where the match is weak. Clone size is shown for a subset of rows, as once, few, many or a class of expanded clone.

>TRBJ1-1|NA|NA|TRBV5-4|13
TGTGCCAGCAGCTCCTATCTTAAAACTGAAGCTTTCTTT
CASSSYLKTEAFF
>TRBJ2-1|NA|TRBD1|TRBV7-9|16
TGTGCCAGCAGCTTGGTAATGGGACAGGACCACAATGAGCAGTTCTTC
CASSLVMGQDHNEQFF
>TRBJ1-6|once|TRBD1|TRBV5-1|14
TGCGCCAGCAGCTTGGGACAGGGTAGTTCACCCCTCCACTTT
CASSLGQGSSPLHF
>TRBJ2-6|once|NA|TRBV7-9|15
TGTGCCAGCAGCGTCCGGGAATCTGGGGCCAACGTCCTGACTTTC
CASSVRESGANVLTF
>TRBJ2-7|NA|NA|TRBV12-3/TRBV12-4|12
TGTGCCAGCAGTTTAGCGCGCGGCGAGCAGTACTTC
CASSLARGEQYF
>TRBJ2-1|NA|TRBD1|TRBV19|17
TGTGCCAGTAGTATGGGAAATCACAGGGGAATGGACAATGAGCAGTTCTTC
CASSMGNHRGMDNEQFF
>TRBJ1-5|NA|TRBD1|TRBV5-1|14
TGCGCCAGCAGCCCCGGACAGGGCAATCAGCCCCAGCATTTT
CASSPGQGNQPQHF
>TRBJ2-5|NA|TRBD1|TRBV2|15
TGTGCCAGCAGTGTTCAGGGGGCGCGGAGGGAGACCCAGTACTTC
CASSVQGARRETQYF
>TRBJ2-2|NA|NA|TRBV7-8|17
TGTGCCAGCAGCTTAGCGCCGACTCTTACCTACACCGGGGAGCTGTTTTTT
CASSLAPTLTYTGELFF
>TRBJ1-1|once|NA|TRBV5-6|13
TGTGCCAGCAGCTTGTTGGGGGGCACTGAAGCTTTCTTT
CASSLLGGTEAFF
>TRBJ2-5|NA|NA|TRBV2|11
TGTGCCAGCAGTGCCGTGGAGACCCAGTACTTC
CASSAVETQYF
>TRBJ2-7|NA|TRBD2|TRBV30|14
TGTGCCTGGAGCCTAGCGGGGGGCCCCTACGAGCAGTACTTC
CAWSLAGGPYEQYF
>TRBJ1-3|NA|NA|TRBV4-1|15
TGCGCCAGCACCCTCGACCCGACAGACGGAAACACCATATATTTT
CASTLDPTDGNTIYF
>TRBJ2-7|NA|TRBD1|TRBV19|15
TGTGCCAGTAGTACCCCGGACAGGGGGCCCTACGAGCAGTACTTC
CASSTPDRGPYEQYF
>TRBJ2-1|many|NA|TRBV10-1|15
TGCGCCAGCAGTGAGGGCGGGGGCTTTTACAATGAGCAGTTCTTC
CASSEGGGFYNEQFF
>TRBJ2-2|NA|TRBD2|TRBV30|14
TGTGCCTGGACTAGCGGGGGGAACACCGGGGAGCTGTTTTTT
CAWTSGGNTGELFF
>TRBJ1-1|NA|NA|TRBV24-1|16
TGTGCCACCAGTAAGGACTGGGAACAACGGTCGACTGAAGCTTTCTTT
CATSKDWEQRSTEAFF
>TRBJ1-1|NA|NA|TRBV11-2|16
TGTGCCAGCAGCTTAGGCGAGTGGAGGATGAACACTGAAGCTTTCTTT
CASSLGEWRMNTEAFF
>TRBJ2-3|few|TRBD2|TRBV2|15
TGTGCCAGCAGCGCCAAGCGGGGGGGGTCAGATACGCAGTATTTT
CASSAKRGGSDTQYF
>TRBJ2-7|NA|NA|TRBV5-1|14
TGCGCCAGCAGCTTTTCTGGGCCTATGAACGAGCAGTACTTC
CASSFSGPMNEQYF
>TRBJ1-6|NA|NA|TRBV5-6|19
TGTGCCAGCAGCTACTTGGGGATTCAGGTCGGGGGAAAACATTCACCCCTCCACTTT
CASSYLGIQVGGKHSPLHF
>TRBJ2-1|NA|TRBD1|TRBV10-1|14
TGCGCCAGCACTTCGGACAGGGGGAGCAATGAGCAGTTCTTC
CASTSDRGSNEQFF
>TRBJ1-3|NA|NA|TRBV19|15
TGTGCCAGTATTCAGGATTATAGCTCTGGAAACACCATATATTTT
CASIQDYSSGNTIYF
>TRBJ1-5|NA|TRBD1|TRBV7-9|15
TGTGCCAGCAGCTCGGACAGGGGGGGTAATCAGCCCCAGCATTTT
CASSSDRGGNQPQHF
>TRBJ1-1|NA|TRBD1|TRBV19|16
TGTGCCAGCAAAAAACCGGGACAGGGGAAGAACACTGAAGCTTTCTTT
CASKKPGQGKNTEAFF
>TRBJ1-2|NA|TRBD1|TRBV30|13
TGTGCCTGGAGTGTGCGGACAGGGGTTGGCTACACCTTC
CAWSVRTGVGYTF
>TRBJ1-2|NA|TRBD1|TRBV12-3/TRBV12-4|13
TGTGCCAGCAGTGTGGGACAGTCCTATGGCTACACCTTC
CASSVGQSYGYTF
>TRBJ1-3|NA|NA|TRBV19|13
TGTGCCACCCTCCGGGACAATGGAAACACCATATATTTT
CATLRDNGNTIYF
>TRBJ1-2|NA|TRBD1|TRBV28|15
TGTGCCAGCAGTTTCGGGACAGGGGGCAGCTATGGCTACACCTTC
CASSFGTGGSYGYTF
>TRBJ1-4|NA|NA|TRBV18|16
TGTGCCAGCTCACCAACACAGGGAGGGACTAATGAAAAACTGTTTTTT
CASSPTQGGTNEKLFF
>TRBJ2-5|NA|TRBD1|TRBV7-9|15
TGTGCCAGCAGCTTAGGGGCAGGGGGCCAAGAGACCCAGTACTTC
CASSLGAGGQETQYF
>TRBJ1-1|NA|TRBD1|TRBV5-1|14
TGCGCCAGCAGTTTGACAGGGATGAACACTGAAGCTTTCTTT
CASSLTGMNTEAFF
>TRBJ1-3|NA|NA|TRBV2|16
TGTGCCAGCAGTGTAAGTTCAGGAAGCTCTGGAAACACCATATATTTT
CASSVSSGSSGNTIYF
>TRBJ2-5|NA|NA|TRBV11-2|13
TGTGCCAGCAGCTTCGGGACACAAGAGACCCAGTACTTC
CASSFGTQETQYF
>TRBJ1-6|NA|NA|TRBV6-5|13
TGTGCCAGCTCTTCGGACTCCAATTCACCCCTCCACTTT
CASSSDSNSPLHF
>TRBJ2-2|NA|NA|TRBV21-1|17
TGTGCCAGCAGCACCCTTGCCGGGACAGGAGGCACCGGGGAGCTGTTTTTT
CASSTLAGTGGTGELFF
>TRBJ1-4|NA|NA|TRBV2|14
TGTGCCAGCAGAGATGGGACGGGGAGGGGAAAACTGTTTTTT
CASRDGTGRGKLFF